Below, 7 T cell receptor beta chains from the same sample are listed, as sequenced in a study of blood T cell repertoires in COVID-19. This table comes from immunoSEQ multiplex PCR, and its TCRdb copy is limited to in-frame clones, with some not included. The table shows 130,000 to 150,000 clones, with about 87% occurring only once. The sample comprised peripheral blood. The origin of the receptors is a man older than 75 with acute or convalescent COVID-19.

The chain is built from TRBV20-1 and TRBJ1-2, with a tentative D call TRBD1 (5 bases). V lost 3 bases and J lost 4, with 15 bases in between. Germline V CDR1 and CDR2: DFQATT, SNEGSKA (reference sequence). CDR3 length: 14 amino acids. The DNA of the CDR3 is TGCAGTGCTAGTACGGGGGGATTGTCCTATGGCTACACCTTC. This sequence encodes CSASTGGLSYGYTF.

V gene TRBV18 combines with J gene TRBJ2-6; D unresolved. Germline-derived CDR1 and CDR2 are KGHSH and LQKENI. Trimming removed 3 bases from V and 3 bases from J, with 6 bases in between. This CDR3 has 14 amino acids. DNA of the CDR3: TGTGCCAGCTCACCCCCCGGTGGGGCCAACGTCCTGACTTTC. It yields the protein CASSPPGGANVLTF.

V is TRBV28 and J is TRBJ1-2; D not resolved. This CDR3 is 12 amino acids long. Germline V gene data show CDR1 as MDHEN and CDR2 as SYDVKM. The V and J ends lost 1 base and 8 bases respectively, with 8 bases between them. The DNA of the CDR3 is TGTGCCAGCAGTTTATCCTCCAGGGGCTACACCTTC. This sequence encodes CASSLSSRGYTF.

This rearrangement joins TRBV28 to TRBJ2-7; D unclear. This CDR3 region has 14 residues. From germline, CDR1 is MDHEN and CDR2 SYDVKM. Trimming shortened V by 2 bases and J by 2 bases, and 10 bases separated the two germline ends. The CDR3 region has the DNA TGTGCCAGCAGTTTAGTGTCCATCCCCTACGAGCAGTACTTC. Translating it yields CASSLVSIPYEQYF.

This CDR3 is CASSILADEQFF. DNA of the CDR3: TGTGCCAGTAGTATCTTGGCGGATGAGCAGTTCTTC. The gene calls are TRBV19 and TRBJ2-1, with unresolved D. The CDR3 runs 12 residues. Per the germline V gene, CDR1 is LNHDA and CDR2 is SQIVND (reference sequence). V was trimmed by 3 bases and J by 8 bases, leaving 8 bases between them.

This clone was observed once. The CDR3 coding sequence is TGTGCCAGCAGCTTCCGACCTGCGGCGGATGAGCAGTTCTTC. Encoded protein: CASSFRPAADEQFF. This chain connects TRBV7-2 to TRBJ2-1; D gene uncertain. The length of the CDR3 is 14 residues. Trimming stripped 3 bases from V and 8 bases from J, with 14 bases between. Germline values: CDR1 SGHTA, CDR2 FQGNSA.

This rearrangement joins TRBV19 to TRBJ1-1, with D unresolved. Germline-derived CDR1 and CDR2 are LNHDA and SQIVND (reference sequence). V was trimmed by 0 bases and J by 13 bases, leaving 15 bases between them. The CDR3 covers 13 residues. In DNA form, the CDR3 reads TGTGCCAGTAGTATAGACCTTGGAGGGAAGGGTTTCTTT. Translation gives CASSIDLGGKGFF. Looking up the rest from reference TRBV19 and TRBJ1-1 gives the full variable domain: DGGITQSPKYLFRKEGQNVTLSCEQNLNHDAMYWYRQDPGQGLRLIYYSQIVNDFQKGDIAEGYSVSREKKESFPLTVTSAQKNPTAFYLCASSIDLGGKGFFGQGTRLTVV.